The source of this T cell receptor (beta chain) is a study of CD8 T cells in ankylosing spondylitis. TCRdb called the 5' RACE reads again in MiXCR, with one record for every CDR3 protein. The sample holds fewer than 650,000 distinct CDR3 sequences, about 13% seen once. Broader study findings: One TCR beta motif, made up of several highly homologous variants, appeared characteristic of ankylosing spondylitis blood.

On this clonotype itself: No antigen is known for it.

The CDR3 loop spans 14 amino acids. CDR1 is SGHVS, CDR2 FNYEAQ, per germline. The V end lost 1 base, the J end lost 7 bases, and 13 bases lay between the germline ends. The genes are TRBV7-6 and TRBJ1-2; D is perhaps TRBD1 (6 bases). The TCR was taken from a male donor with ankylosing spondylitis. The source material was blood, either unsorted or a sorted T cell fraction (not recorded which). In nucleotides, the CDR3 is TGTGCCAGCAGCTTAGGCTTGACAGGAACTGGCTACACCTTC. Translation gives CASSLGLTGTGYTF.